This T cell receptor beta chain was identified during a study of blood T cell repertoires in COVID-19 (dated by TCRdb to the early 2020s). Regarding the study in general: Collaborator samples came from the United States, Italy and Spain and covered acute and convalescent phases of COVID-19. Where HLA class I and class II types were available, the types were taken from metadata supplied by the sample provider, not from assay-based typing. The repertoires were released in a freely available public database intended as a resource for research on the immune response to SARS-CoV-2. Samples came from the ongoing ImmuneRACE study (first 160 participants) plus 1,254 subjects from 6 global collaborators. The dataset comprised deeply sampled blood TCRbeta repertoires from subjects exposed to, actively infected with, or recovered from COVID-19. The prospective study material was composed of cDNA or gDNA derived from T cells, B-cell-depleted T cells, or PBMCs. Nearly every sample came with metadata listing a de-identified subject ID, COVID-19 status, age in years and sex.

Study-wide conclusions, independent of this receptor: The quantity of clinical and demographic metadata differed by source and by participant and was supplied without curation.

TCRbeta CDR3 regions were amplified from genomic DNA using the immunoSEQ Assay, a bias-controlled multiplex PCR. From the authors' description of their analysis: Within the assay, amplification of reference gene primers was used to estimate how many nucleated cells each sample contained. To quantify the absolute abundance of each unique TCRbeta CDR3 rearrangement, sequence reads were collapsed and filtered. For each sample, productive Simpson clonality was calculated as the square root of Simpson's diversity index over productive rearrangements. Drawn from immuneACCESS, this table holds only the in-frame rearrangements with V and J called that TCRdb kept. Clones are partly lost; checked studies trace under half to an unresolved V gene and leave the rest unexplained. The DNA gave D and trimming, while V, J and clone size come from that table. For this sample there are 35,000 to 50,000 clones; about 86% appear just once. Around 5.7% of the sample is taken by the ten largest.

Trimming costs V 3 bases and J 4 bases, and their ends lie 19 bases apart. The CDR3 goes from the cysteine to the phenylalanine over 16 residues. The CDR3 DNA has 48 bases and is translated from base 1. CDR1 is given as SGDLS and CDR2 as YYNGEE, both from the germline V gene. The collaborating institutions used their own protocols to collect whole blood in K2EDTA tubes. For TCRbeta analysis, collaborators shipped samples as frozen whole blood, isolated PBMCs, or DNA extracted from either of those sample types. With respect to this clone: Its cognate antigen has yet to be identified. No base quality values were provided; no much bigger clone lies one nucleotide off.

This sequence uses TRBV9 and TRBJ1-2, with TRBD1 perhaps the D gene, on 6 matching bases. The sample consisted of peripheral blood. This clonotype originated in a woman of 80 years or more with acute or convalescent COVID-19. This receptor carries the CDR3 CASSALTGKGGYGYTF. The sequenced DNA: TGTGCCAGCAGCGCCCTCACAGGGAAGGGCGGCTATGGCTACACCTTC.